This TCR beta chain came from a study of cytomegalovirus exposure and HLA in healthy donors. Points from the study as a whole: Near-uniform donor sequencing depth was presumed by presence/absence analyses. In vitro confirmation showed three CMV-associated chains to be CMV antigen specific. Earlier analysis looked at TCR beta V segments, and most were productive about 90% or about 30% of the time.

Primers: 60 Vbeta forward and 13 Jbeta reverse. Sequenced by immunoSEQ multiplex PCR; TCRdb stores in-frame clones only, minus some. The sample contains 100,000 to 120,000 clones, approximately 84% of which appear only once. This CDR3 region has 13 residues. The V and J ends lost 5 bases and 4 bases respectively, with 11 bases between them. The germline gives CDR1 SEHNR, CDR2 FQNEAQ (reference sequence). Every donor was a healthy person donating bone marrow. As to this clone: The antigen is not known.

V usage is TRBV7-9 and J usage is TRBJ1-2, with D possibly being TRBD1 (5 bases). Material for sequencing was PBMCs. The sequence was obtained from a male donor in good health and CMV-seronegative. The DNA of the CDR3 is TGTGCCAGCAGCCCCCCAGGGTCCTATGGCTACACCTTC. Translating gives CASSPPGSYGYTF.